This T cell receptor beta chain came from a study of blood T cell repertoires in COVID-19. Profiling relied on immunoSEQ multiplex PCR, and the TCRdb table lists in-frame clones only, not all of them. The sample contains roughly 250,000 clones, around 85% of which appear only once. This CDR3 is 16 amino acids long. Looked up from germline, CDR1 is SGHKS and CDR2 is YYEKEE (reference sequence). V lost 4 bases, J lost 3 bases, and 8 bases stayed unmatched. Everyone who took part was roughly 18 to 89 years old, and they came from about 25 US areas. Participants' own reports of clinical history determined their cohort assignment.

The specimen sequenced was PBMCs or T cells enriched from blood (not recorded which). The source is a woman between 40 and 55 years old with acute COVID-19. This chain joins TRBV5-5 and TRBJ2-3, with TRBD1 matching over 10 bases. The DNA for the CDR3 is TGTGCCAGCAGCAACCCCGACAGGGGGCCTACAGATACGCAGTATTTT. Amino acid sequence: CASSNPDRGPTDTQYF. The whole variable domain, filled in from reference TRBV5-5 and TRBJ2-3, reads DAGVTQSPTHLIKTRGQQVTLRCSPISGHKSVSWYQQVLGQGPQFIFQYYEKEERGRGNFPDRFSARQFPNYSSELNVNALLLGDSALYLCASSNPDRGPTDTQYFGPGTRLTVL.